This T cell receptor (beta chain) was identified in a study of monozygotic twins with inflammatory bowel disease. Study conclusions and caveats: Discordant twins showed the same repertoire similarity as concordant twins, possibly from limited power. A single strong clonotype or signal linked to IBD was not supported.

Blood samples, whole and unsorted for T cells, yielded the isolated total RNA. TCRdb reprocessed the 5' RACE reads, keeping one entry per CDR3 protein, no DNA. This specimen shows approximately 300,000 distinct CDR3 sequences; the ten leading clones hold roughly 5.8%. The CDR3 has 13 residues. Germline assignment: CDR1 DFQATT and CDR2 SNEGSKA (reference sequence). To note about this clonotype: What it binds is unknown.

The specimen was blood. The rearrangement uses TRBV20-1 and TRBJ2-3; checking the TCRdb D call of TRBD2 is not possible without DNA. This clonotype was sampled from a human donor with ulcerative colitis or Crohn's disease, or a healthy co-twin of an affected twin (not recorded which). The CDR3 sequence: CSARVVTTDTQYF.